The 31 T cell receptor beta chains below come from one sample, sequenced in a study of blood T cell repertoires in COVID-19. The method was immunoSEQ multiplex PCR; TCRdb's version includes in-frame clones alone and lacks a portion of them. Of some 96,000 clones listed, less than 95% are singletons. Sequencing input: peripheral blood. The receptors come from a man between 60 and 75 years old with acute or convalescent COVID-19.

As DNA, the CDR3 is TGCGCCAGCAGCGATCCGACAGCCTTGGGCACTGAAGCTTTCTTT. Its protein product is CASSDPTALGTEAFF. The chain employs TRBV5-1 and TRBJ1-1, with D tentatively TRBD1 (5 bases). The CDR3 length is 15 residues. Germline CDR1 reads SGHRS; CDR2 reads YFSETQ. Trimming removed 4 bases at V and 4 bases at J, with 17 bases between. The complete variable domain, with remaining parts taken from reference TRBV5-1 and TRBJ1-1, reads KAGVTQTPRYLIKTRGQQVTLSCSPISGHRSVSWYQQTPGQGLQFLFEYFSETQRNKGNFPGRFSGRQFSNSRSEMNVSTLELGDSALYLCASSDPTALGTEAFFGQGTRLTVV.

The chain carries TRBV4-2 and TRBJ1-1; D is possibly TRBD1 (5 bases). Germline CDR1 reads LGHNA; CDR2 reads YNFKEQ. V was cut by 3 bases and J by 7 bases, with 12 bases left in between. The CDR3 totals 13 residues. CDR3 loop: CASSQIRGGEAFF. DNA for the CDR3: TGTGCCAGCAGCCAGATTAGGGGCGGTGAAGCTTTCTTT.

CDR3 protein: CASSAGGTTNEKLFF. The DNA for the CDR3 is TGCGCCAGCAGCGCGGGGGGAACAACTAATGAAAAACTGTTTTTT. The chain joins TRBV5-1 to TRBJ1-4; the D gene is possibly TRBD1 (5 bases). Trimming stripped 4 bases from V and 0 bases from J, with 10 bases between. The CDR3 spans 15 residues. Germline V gene data show CDR1 as SGHRS and CDR2 as YFSETQ. The whole variable domain, remainder taken from reference TRBV5-1 and TRBJ1-4, is KAGVTQTPRYLIKTRGQQVTLSCSPISGHRSVSWYQQTPGQGLQFLFEYFSETQRNKGNFPGRFSGRQFSNSRSEMNVSTLELGDSALYLCASSAGGTTNEKLFFGSGTQLSVL.

This rearrangement joins TRBV29-1 to TRBJ2-3, with TRBD1 identical over 7 bases. Germline trimming cut 1 base from V and 3 bases from J; bases unmatched to any gene: 1. The CDR3 runs 13 residues. Germline V lookup: CDR1 SQVTM, CDR2 ANQGSEA. In nucleotides, the CDR3 is TGCAGCGTTGAAGCAGGGGGTACAGATACGCAGTATTTT. Its protein is CSVEAGGTDTQYF.

Details on this clone: At one end the junction does not follow the germline gene, possibly because of a read error. V is TRBV6-6 and J is TRBJ1-2, with D possibly being TRBD1 (6 bases). Germline V CDR1 and CDR2: MNHNY, SVGAGI (reference sequence). The CDR3 has 14 residues. The chain's CDR3 is CVSSEDSLLYGYTF. The CDR3 nucleotides read TGTGTCAGCAGTGAGGACAGCTTACTCTATGGCTACACCTTC.

J is TRBJ2-3 and V is TRBV5-4; 9 bases fit TRBD1. Looked up from germline, CDR1 is SGHNT and CDR2 is YYREEE (reference sequence). The CDR3 totals 14 residues. V gave up 4 bases and J gave up 7 bases; unmatched junction bases: 7. The CDR3 protein is CASSTGTGRNTQYF. The CDR3 region has the DNA TGTGCCAGCAGCACCGGGACAGGGAGAAATACGCAGTATTTT.

This chain connects TRBV6-6 to TRBJ1-6; D unclear. In germline, CDR1 is MNHNY, CDR2 SVGAGI (reference sequence). The CDR3 totals 15 residues. Between the trimmed V and J ends, which lost 6 bases and 9 bases, there was a span of 18 bases. The CDR3 here is CASRSHEAGSSPLHF. The CDR3 DNA sequence: TGTGCCAGCAGGTCCCATGAGGCGGGGAGTTCACCCCTCCACTTT.

The chain links TRBV27 to TRBJ1-5; 7 bases match TRBD1. Germline V lookup: CDR1 MNHEY, CDR2 SMNVEV (reference sequence). This CDR3 has 15 amino acids. V dropped 5 bases and J dropped 11; count of bases not matched to a gene: 15. The CDR3 DNA follows: TGTGCCAGCAGTCCTTCCGGGACAGCCACCGGGGCCCAGCATTTT. Translation: CASSPSGTATGAQHF.

This clone was picked up one time. V gene TRBV5-1 combines with J gene TRBJ2-5, with D hard to call. Per germline, CDR1 SGHRS and CDR2 YFSETQ. The V end was cut by 0 bases, the J end by 0 bases, with 6 bases between. The CDR3 consists of 14 residues. Here the CDR3 reads CASSLGGYQETQYF. The CDR3 coding sequence is TGCGCCAGCAGCTTGGGAGGATACCAAGAGACCCAGTACTTC.

J is TRBJ2-7 and V is TRBV5-1; 8 nucleotides align to TRBD1. V gave up 7 bases and J gave up 5 bases; unmatched junction bases: 14. This CDR3 spans 15 amino acids. The germline V gene encodes CDR1 SGHRS and CDR2 YFSETQ. CDR3 amino acids: CASRPGGALNHEQYF. The CDR3 DNA reads TGCGCCAGCCGCCCAGGGGGCGCACTCAACCACGAGCAGTACTTC.

V and J are TRBV5-1 and TRBJ1-1; D remains unclear. Deletions cut 4 bases from V and 5 bases from J, with 12 bases between. The length of the CDR3 is 13 residues. From germline, CDR1 is SGHRS and CDR2 YFSETQ. The CDR3 DNA reads as TGCGCCAGCAGCGAATTCCCGGGGACTGAAGCTTTCTTT. Translation: CASSEFPGTEAFF.

J is TRBJ2-7 and V is TRBV2, with 9 bases identical to TRBD1. Trimming removed 4 bases from V and 4 bases from J; junction bases left unmatched: 5. The germline gives CDR1 SNHLY, CDR2 FYNNEI. The CDR3 is 14 residues long. CDR3 sequence: CASSAGGQGYEQYV. The CDR3 region has the DNA TGTGCCAGCAGTGCCGGTGGACAGGGGTACGAGCAGTACGTC.

The CDR3 nucleotides read TGTGCCAGCTCACCGGGACAGCCAGCTTCTGGGGCCAACGTCCTGACTTTC. It specifies CASSPGQPASGANVLTF. The J gene is TRBJ2-6, the V gene TRBV18; TRBD1 matches 7 bases. This CDR3 contains 17 residues. In germline, CDR1 is KGHSH, CDR2 LQKENI. V lost 3 bases and J lost 1; bases outside the gene matches: 6.

This chain joins TRBV3-1 (or the pseudogene TRBV3-2) and TRBJ1-2; 7 bases match TRBD1. Germline-derived CDR1 and CDR2 are LGHDT and YNNKEL (reference sequence). There are 16 residues in the CDR3. With 1 base clipped from V and 6 bases from J, the junction kept 11 bases outside the gene matches. CDR3 nucleotide sequence: TGTGCCAGCAGCCAAGTAGGAAGGGCAGGGGGAAATGGCTACACCTTC. This translates into CASSQVGRAGGNGYTF.

The V gene is TRBV30, the J gene TRBJ1-1, with D possibly matching TRBD1 (5 bases). V was clipped by 3 bases and J by 8 bases, with 19 bases between them. In germline, CDR1 is GTSNPN, CDR2 SVGIG (reference sequence). The CDR3 totals 14 residues. DNA of the CDR3: TGTGCCTGGAGCCAGAAGGGAGGGAGGGGCGAAGCTTTCTTT. Residues: CAWSQKGGRGEAFF.

CDR3 DNA sequence: TGTGCCAGCAGAGGGACAGGGGGTTCGGGGGGCTACACCTTC. It encodes CASRGTGGSGGYTF. The chain uses TRBV27 and TRBJ1-2; the match to TRBD1 covers 11 bases. This CDR3 spans 14 amino acids. J gave up 8 bases and V 6 bases, and 8 bases lay outside the gene matches. Germline CDR1 reads MNHEY; CDR2 reads SMNVEV (reference sequence).

The V and J genes are TRBV3-1 (or the pseudogene TRBV3-2) and TRBJ2-7, with 7 bases fitting TRBD2. CDR3 size: 16 residues. CDR1 is LGHDT, CDR2 YNNKEL, per germline (reference sequence). Unmatched junction bases numbered 8, after V lost 1 base and J lost 2 bases. CDR3 DNA sequence: TGTGCCAGCAGCCAAGGGCAGGGAGGGTGGACCTACGAGCAGTACTTC. Protein sequence: CASSQGQGGWTYEQYF.

The gene calls are TRBV6-1 and TRBJ1-1, with 8 bases matching TRBD1. With V trimmed by 1 base and J by 4 bases, 8 bases remained unmatched. CDR1 is MNHNS, CDR2 SASEGT, per germline. The CDR3 has 16 residues. CDR3 amino acids: CASSEVRGTGGTEAFF. The CDR3 bases are TGTGCCAGCAGTGAAGTTAGAGGGACAGGAGGCACTGAAGCTTTCTTT.

This chain joins TRBV7-9 and TRBJ2-7, with 9 bases matching TRBD1. Per the germline V gene, CDR1 is SEHNR and CDR2 is FQNEAQ (reference sequence). CDR3 size: 16 residues. J lost 5 bases, V lost 1 base, and 9 bases had no gene match. CDR3 loop: CASSLVPGQGSNEQYF. The DNA of the CDR3 is TGTGCCAGCAGCTTAGTTCCGGGACAGGGTTCAAACGAGCAGTACTTC.

The rearrangement joins TRBV3-1 (or the pseudogene TRBV3-2) to TRBJ1-2, with no clear D. V lost 0 bases, J lost 4 bases, and 12 bases lay in between. In germline, CDR1 is LGHDT, CDR2 YNNKEL (reference sequence). The CDR3 spans 15 residues. CDR3 amino acids: CASSQDVTVLYGYTF. DNA for the CDR3: TGTGCCAGCAGCCAAGATGTAACAGTGCTCTATGGCTACACCTTC.

The rearrangement uses TRBV28 and TRBJ2-1; 7 nucleotides align to TRBD1. In germline, CDR1 is MDHEN, CDR2 SYDVKM. The CDR3 is 16 amino acids. The ends lost 6 bases at V and 1 base at J; junction bases unmatched: 9. CDR3: CASSRRGSLSYNEQFF. Written as DNA, the CDR3 is TGTGCCAGCAGCCGCAGGGGGTCCCTTTCCTACAATGAGCAGTTCTTC.

CDR3 nucleotide sequence: TGTGCCAGCAGCTTTGGAGGGGATGGCTACACCTTC. It translates to CASSFGGDGYTF. The rearrangement links TRBV7-9 to TRBJ1-2, with D possibly TRBD1 on 5 matching bases. V was clipped by 3 bases and J by 6 bases, with 8 bases between them. The CDR3 has 12 amino acids. The germline V gene encodes CDR1 SEHNR and CDR2 FQNEAQ (reference sequence).

The rearrangement uses TRBV7-8 and TRBJ1-1; D gene ambiguous. Trimming shortened V by 2 bases and J by 3 bases, and 7 bases separated the two germline ends. The CDR3 is made up of 13 amino acids. Germline V gene data show CDR1 as SGHVS and CDR2 as FQNEAQ. The CDR3 protein is CASSLQEDTEAFF. The CDR3 nucleotides are TGTGCCAGCAGCTTACAGGAGGACACTGAAGCTTTCTTT.

The genes are TRBV3-1 (or the pseudogene TRBV3-2) and TRBJ1-2, with D unresolved. The CDR3 has 14 residues. The germline V gene encodes CDR1 LGHDT and CDR2 YNNKEL (reference sequence). V was shortened by 1 base and J by 5 bases, with 11 bases between the two germline ends. The CDR3 DNA sequence: TGTGCCAGCAGCCAAGTTAGGATCGGGTATGGCTACACCTTC. Protein sequence: CASSQVRIGYGYTF.

In nucleotides, the CDR3 is TGTGCCAGCAGCCGAAAGTCGGGGAGTCCGGGGGAGACCCAGTACTTC. Its protein product is CASSRKSGSPGETQYF. V gene TRBV7-9 combines with J gene TRBJ2-5; D is possibly TRBD2 (5 bases). Trimming removed 5 bases from V and 5 bases from J, with 21 bases in between. The CDR3 is 16 amino acids. Per germline, CDR1 SEHNR and CDR2 FQNEAQ (reference sequence).

Concerning this clone itself: Additional DNA sequences in this sample encode the identical CDR3. V gene TRBV5-6 combines with J gene TRBJ1-1; tentatively, D is TRBD1 (6 bases). The CDR3 covers 13 residues. The V and J ends lost 1 base and 3 bases respectively, with 7 bases between them. Germline CDR1 reads SGHDT; CDR2 reads YYEEEE. CDR3 region: CASSLQGYTEAFF. In nucleotides, the CDR3 is TGTGCCAGCAGCTTGCAGGGGTACACTGAAGCTTTCTTT.

This chain links TRBV2 with TRBJ1-6; 8 bases match TRBD1. The V segment lost 6 bases and the J segment 8 bases; nucleotides outside the gene matches: 9. This CDR3 contains 15 residues. In germline, CDR1 is SNHLY, CDR2 FYNNEI. CDR3 DNA sequence: TGTGCCAGCAGCCGGGGATACAGGGGGGATTCACCCCTCCACTTT. Encoded protein: CASSRGYRGDSPLHF.

The chain couples TRBV6-6 to TRBJ1-2, with TRBD1 matching 7 bases. With V trimmed by 2 bases and J by 6 bases, 6 bases remained unmatched. This CDR3 has 14 amino acids. The V gene's germline CDR1 is MNHNY and CDR2 SVGAGI (reference sequence). The CDR3 DNA sequence: TGTGCCAGCAGTTACGTCGTGACAGGGAATGGCTACACCTTC. The encoded protein is CASSYVVTGNGYTF.

This clone was picked up a small number of times. This chain joins TRBV7-8 and TRBJ1-2, with D perhaps TRBD1 (6 bases). Per germline, CDR1 SGHVS and CDR2 FQNEAQ. V was shortened by 4 bases and J by 3 bases, with 18 bases between the two germline ends. The CDR3 has 16 amino acids. CDR3 nucleotides: TGTGCCAGCAGCTCCGCGGGGGCCAGGGTGGACTATGGCTACACCTTC. Protein product: CASSSAGARVDYGYTF.

The rearrangement uses TRBV7-9 and TRBJ1-2; D perhaps matches TRBD1 (5 bases). The germline gives CDR1 SEHNR, CDR2 FQNEAQ (reference sequence). V lost 5 bases and J lost 5, with 18 bases in between. The CDR3 has 15 amino acids. The CDR3 spells CASSPTGGGRYGYTF. CDR3 nucleotides: TGTGCCAGCAGCCCCACCGGGGGAGGGAGGTATGGCTACACCTTC.

The CDR3 coding sequence is TGCGCCAGCAGCCCCTCGGGACAGGGAAATCAGCCCCAGCATTTT. Amino acids: CASSPSGQGNQPQHF. This chain joins TRBV5-1 and TRBJ1-5; 9 nucleotides match TRBD1. CDR1 is SGHRS, CDR2 YFSETQ, per germline. V lost 4 bases and J lost 4; bases outside the gene matches: 6. The CDR3 length is 15 residues.